Listed here are 30 T cell receptor beta chains from one sample, sequenced in a study of identical twins (dated by TCRdb to about 2016). The protocol used for the library was 5' RACE. This sample was sequenced with an Illumina HiSeq 2000. TCRdb itself trimmed the public reads at Q25 with fastp, ran MiXCR and retained productive beta chains. Entries are consolidated by CDR3 protein sequence, retaining the most common genes and DNA. For this sample there are about 250,000 distinct CDR3 sequences; about 7.5% appear just once. The ten largest make up under 7% of the sample. The same sample was also studied in work on yellow fever vaccine responses in identical twins.

The sample consisted of CD8+ T cells sorted from blood. The receptors come from a woman aged 18-29 years in good health.

The chain uses TRBV2 and TRBJ2-1, with 14 positions matching TRBD2. With 3 bases clipped from V and 9 bases from J, the junction kept 7 bases outside the gene matches. Per germline, CDR1 SNHLY and CDR2 FYNNEI. The CDR3 is 16 amino acids. The CDR3 coding sequence is TGTGCCAGCAGTGACCAAGGACTAGCGGGAGGTACTGAGCAGTTCTTC. The encoded protein is CASSDQGLAGGTEQFF.

This clonotype has just a few counts. V and J are TRBV2 and TRBJ2-7; the match to TRBD1 covers 9 bases. The germline V gene encodes CDR1 SNHLY and CDR2 FYNNEI. Losses at the gene ends were 3 bases for V and 5 bases for J; bases not matched to a gene: 2. The CDR3 spans 13 residues. The CDR3: CASSEDRGHEQYF. CDR3 DNA sequence: TGTGCCAGCAGTGAGGACAGGGGCCACGAGCAGTACTTC.

The rearrangement links TRBV28 to TRBJ1-6; no reliable D call. Germline CDR1 reads MDHEN; CDR2 reads SYDVKM. There are 17 residues in the CDR3. Trimming removed 11 bases at V and 0 bases at J, with 20 bases between. As DNA, the CDR3 is TGTGCCCATAACACGGCAGTACTGAGCTCCTATAATTCACCCCTCCACTTT. Residues: CAHNTAVLSSYNSPLHF. Together with reference TRBV28 and TRBJ1-6, the CDR3 gives the full variable domain: DVKVTQSSRYLVKRTGEKVFLECVQDMDHENMFWYRQDPGLGLRLIYFSYDVKMKEKGDIPEGYSVSREKKERFSLILESASTNQTSMYLCAHNTAVLSSYNSPLHFGNGTRLTVT.

The sample holds a few counts of this clonotype. The V and J genes are TRBV15 and TRBJ2-2; D not certain. V shed 0 bases and J shed 4 bases, with 9 bases lying between them. The V gene's germline CDR1 is LNHNV and CDR2 YYDKDF (reference sequence). CDR3 length: 15 residues. The CDR3 coding sequence is TGTGCCACCAGCAGAGATAGGAGCAGCACCGGGGAGCTGTTTTTT. It translates to CATSRDRSSTGELFF.

This clonotype was picked up a small number of times. This chain joins TRBV6-1 and TRBJ2-7, with 8 bases lining up with TRBD1. Germline V gene sequence: CDR1 MNHNS, CDR2 SASEGT. The ends lost 2 bases at V and 4 bases at J; junction bases unmatched: 7. The length of the CDR3 is 15 residues. The CDR3 coding sequence is TGTGCCAGCAGTGAAAACGCAGGGGGCGGATACGAGCAGTACTTC. As protein: CASSENAGGGYEQYF.

J is TRBJ2-1 and V is TRBV20-1; 7 positions agree with TRBD2. The CDR3 length is 18 residues. J was trimmed by 4 bases and V by 3 bases; bases with no gene match: 18. Per germline, CDR1 DFQATT and CDR2 SNEGSKA (reference sequence). The DNA of the CDR3 is TGCAGTGCTAGTAGGGCTAGCGGAACCCTCGAATTTTACAATGAGCAGTTCTTC. Translated, it gives CSASRASGTLEFYNEQFF.

The chain joins TRBV14 to TRBJ2-5; D is undetermined. The V end lost 4 bases, the J end lost 4 bases, and 22 bases lay between the germline ends. The germline CDR1 and CDR2 sequences are SGHDN and FVKESK. The CDR3 is 17 amino acids. The DNA of the CDR3 is TGTGCCAGCAGCCCCCCTACGGCCGCGGACCCAGTAGAGACCCAGTACTTC. It encodes CASSPPTAADPVETQYF.

This clonotype was seen a few times. The gene calls are TRBV3-1 and TRBJ2-1; 8 bases are a match to TRBD1. J lost 5 bases, V lost 5 bases, and 5 bases had no gene match. The length of the CDR3 is 14 residues. In germline, CDR1 is LGHDT, CDR2 YNNKEL (reference sequence). CDR3 loop: CASSTKDRDNEQFF. In DNA form, the CDR3 reads TGTGCCAGCAGCACTAAGGACAGGGACAATGAGCAGTTCTTC.

The chain employs TRBV15 and TRBJ2-7, with 7 bases identical to TRBD2. Per germline, CDR1 LNHNV and CDR2 YYDKDF (reference sequence). The CDR3 extends over 15 amino acids. With V trimmed by 1 base and J by 2 bases, 5 bases remained unmatched. This CDR3 reads CATSRVLASTYEQYF. The CDR3 DNA is TGTGCCACCAGCAGAGTACTAGCGTCTACCTACGAGCAGTACTTC.

There are many counts of this clonotype. The chain links TRBV4-1 to TRBJ1-1, with D hard to call. The CDR3 runs to 14 residues. Germline V gene lookup returns CDR1 MGHRA and CDR2 YSYEKL. V lost 2 bases to trimming and J lost 5 bases, with 12 bases between them. The CDR3 reads CASSQPLLSTEAFF. CDR3 in DNA: TGCGCCAGCAGCCAACCACTCTTGAGTACTGAAGCTTTCTTT.

This clonotype was counted only a few times. V and J are TRBV27 and TRBJ2-1; weak D call: TRBD1 (6 bases). V lost 3 bases and J 2 bases, leaving 11 bases between the germline ends. CDR3 length equals 15 residues. The V gene's germline CDR1 is MNHEY and CDR2 SMNVEV (reference sequence). CDR3 sequence: CASSFRGAPYNEQFF. In nucleotides, the CDR3 is TGTGCCAGCAGTTTCAGGGGCGCTCCCTACAATGAGCAGTTCTTC.

CDR3 sequence reads: CASSLDRAGTDTQYF. The CDR3 DNA reads as TGCGCCAGCAGCCTCGACAGGGCTGGCACAGATACGCAGTATTTT. This sequence joins TRBV5-1 and TRBJ2-3; 7 nucleotides align to TRBD1. Germline lookup yields CDR1 SGHRS and CDR2 YFSETQ. Losses at the gene ends were 4 bases for V and 1 base for J; bases not matched to a gene: 6. The CDR3 length is 15 residues. Based on the CDR3 plus reference TRBV5-1 and TRBJ2-3, the full variable domain is KAGVTQTPRYLIKTRGQQVTLSCSPISGHRSVSWYQQTPGQGLQFLFEYFSETQRNKGNFPGRFSGRQFSNSRSEMNVSTLELGDSALYLCASSLDRAGTDTQYFGPGTRLTVL.

This clonotype came up a few times. The chain links TRBV28 to TRBJ2-1; 11 nucleotides align to TRBD2. With 2 bases clipped from V and 7 bases from J, the junction kept 4 bases outside the gene matches. Germline CDR1 reads MDHEN; CDR2 reads SYDVKM. The CDR3 totals 15 residues. The CDR3 nucleotides read TGTGCCAGCAGTTTAAGCCCTAGCGGGAGGAATGAGCAGTTCTTC. Translation gives CASSLSPSGRNEQFF.

Only a few counts were recorded for this clonotype. The rearrangement uses TRBV5-6 and TRBJ2-7, with 7 bases identical to TRBD1. The V gene's germline CDR1 is SGHDT and CDR2 YYEEEE. The ends lost 4 bases at V and 3 bases at J; junction bases unmatched: 4. This CDR3 has 13 amino acids. In DNA, the CDR3 is TGTGCCAGCAGCCTTCAGGGGGTCTACGAGCAGTACGTC. It codes for CASSLQGVYEQYV.

The genes are TRBV4-1 and TRBJ2-1; no reliable D call. CDR1 and CDR2 from the germline V gene are MGHRA and YSYEKL. This CDR3 spans 13 amino acids. Deletions cut 1 base from V and 7 bases from J, with 8 bases between. The CDR3 region has the DNA TGCGCCAGCAGCCAAGCCCTGCAAAATGAGCAGTTCTTC. As protein: CASSQALQNEQFF.

A few counts support this clonotype. This chain uses TRBV7-9 with TRBJ2-5; a weak D match, TRBD1 (6 bases). The length of the CDR3 is 14 residues. V lost 6 bases and J 5 bases, leaving 16 bases between the germline ends. Germline CDR1 SEHNR, CDR2 FQNEAQ (reference sequence). CDR3 nucleotide sequence: TGTGCCAGCAGTTCACAACAGGGATGGGAGACCCAGTACTTC. It specifies CASSSQQGWETQYF.

This clonotype was observed a handful of times. The chain has TRBV12-3 or TRBV12-4 and TRBJ2-4; D possibly uses TRBD1 or TRBD2 (5 bases each). V lost 2 bases to trimming and J lost 3 bases, with 11 bases between them. There are 15 residues in the CDR3. The CDR3 sequence is CASSLRPGRKNIQYF. CDR3 sequence (DNA): TGTGCCAGCAGTTTACGCCCGGGACGCAAAAACATTCAGTACTTC.

This clonotype has a count of ten or more. This chain links TRBV3-1 with TRBJ2-1; a possible D gene is TRBD2 (6 bases). Germline V lookup: CDR1 LGHDT, CDR2 YNNKEL (reference sequence). The CDR3 covers 15 residues. V shed 4 bases and J shed 4 bases, with 14 bases lying between them. This CDR3 reads CASSPEGLAYNEQFF. Written as DNA, the CDR3 is TGTGCCAGCAGCCCTGAGGGACTCGCTTACAATGAGCAGTTCTTC.

This clonotype has a handful of counts. The chain couples TRBV7-8 to TRBJ2-2, with D possibly being TRBD1 (5 bases). Germline lookup yields CDR1 SGHVS and CDR2 FQNEAQ. Trimming cost V 5 bases and J 5 bases, with 24 bases left between them. The CDR3 has 18 residues. The CDR3 protein is CASSHQGSPNYLTGELFF. The CDR3 DNA follows: TGTGCCAGCAGCCATCAGGGTAGCCCCAATTACTTGACCGGGGAGCTGTTTTTT.

This clonotype appeared many times. The chain links TRBV27 to TRBJ2-7; D is perhaps TRBD1 (5 bases). This CDR3 contains 14 residues. From germline, CDR1 is MNHEY and CDR2 SMNVEV (reference sequence). Trimming stripped 0 bases from V and 5 bases from J, with 11 bases between. CDR3 in amino acids: CASSLSGRVNEQYF. The DNA for the CDR3 is TGTGCCAGCAGTTTATCGGGCAGGGTTAACGAGCAGTACTTC.

This clonotype was observed many times. This chain joins TRBV4-1 and TRBJ2-5; D not certain. The V end lost 0 bases, the J end lost 2 bases, and 10 bases lay between the germline ends. Germline V lookup: CDR1 MGHRA, CDR2 YSYEKL. The CDR3 has 15 residues. DNA for the CDR3: TGCGCCAGCAGCCAAGATGCAGGCAGTCAAGAGACCCAGTACTTC. Translation gives CASSQDAGSQETQYF.

The chain is built from TRBV4-1 and TRBJ2-7, with D possibly being TRBD2 (5 bases). CDR3 length equals 16 residues. Germline CDR1 is MGHRA and CDR2 is YSYEKL. The V gene lost 0 bases and the J gene lost 0 bases, with 12 bases spanning the gap. In nucleotides, the CDR3 is TGCGCCAGCAGCCAAGATGGTTGGGAGAGCTCCTACGAGCAGTACGTC. Protein sequence: CASSQDGWESSYEQYV.

This clonotype was detected ten times or more. The junction shows a germline mismatch at one end, possibly a read error. The chain joins TRBV7-9 to TRBJ2-1; D remains ambiguous. Germline CDR1 and CDR2: SEHNR and FQNEAQ (reference sequence). The CDR3 runs to 11 residues. The CDR3 DNA reads TGTGCCAGCAGTTTAGCCTATGAGCAGTTCTTC. Residues: CASSLAYEQFF.

This clonotype turned up a few times. The chain has TRBV7-9 and TRBJ2-7; TRBD1 or TRBD2 may be the D gene (5 bases each). Germline-derived CDR1 and CDR2 are SEHNR and FQNEAQ (reference sequence). This CDR3 is 14 amino acids long. Trimming pared 2 bases from V and 2 bases from J, leaving 10 bases between. The DNA for the CDR3 is TGTGCCAGCAGCTTACCAGGGACCCCCTACGAGCAGTACGTC. Translated, it gives CASSLPGTPYEQYV.

In its sample, this clonotype was seen a few times. This chain connects TRBV24-1 to TRBJ2-7; 8 bases fit TRBD1. The CDR3 runs 16 residues. Per the germline V gene, CDR1 is KGHDR and CDR2 is SFDVKD. The V segment lost 2 bases and the J segment 5 bases; nucleotides outside the gene matches: 10. For the CDR3, the DNA is TGTGCCACCAGTGATTCTATGACAGGGGCCTTTAACGAGCAGTACTTC. Translated: CATSDSMTGAFNEQYF.

This clonotype came up a few times. The rearrangement uses TRBV7-6 and TRBJ2-1; 7 bases are shared with TRBD2. CDR1 and CDR2 (germline): SGHVS, FNYEAQ. Losses at the gene ends were 5 bases for V and 4 bases for J; bases not matched to a gene: 5. This CDR3 is 14 amino acids long. The CDR3 protein is CASSPAGAYNEQFF. The CDR3 DNA sequence: TGTGCCAGCAGCCCGGCGGGAGCATACAATGAGCAGTTCTTC.

This clonotype has a handful of counts. The chain uses TRBV10-2 and TRBJ2-5; 8 bases are a match to TRBD1. In germline, CDR1 is WSHSY, CDR2 SAAADI. This CDR3 spans 15 amino acids. The trim removed 6 bases at V and 1 base at J, leaving 7 bases unmatched. The CDR3 loop is CASRGTGDLQETQYF. In DNA form, the CDR3 reads TGCGCCAGCAGGGGGACAGGAGACCTCCAAGAGACCCAGTACTTC.

This clonotype was observed many times. The chain joins TRBV9 to TRBJ2-7; 7 bases are shared with TRBD1. V shed 0 bases, J shed 3 bases, and the junction held 0 bases outside the gene matches. There are 13 residues in the CDR3. From germline, CDR1 is SGDLS and CDR2 YYNGEE. This CDR3 is CASSVGDSYEQYF. The CDR3 DNA reads TGTGCCAGCAGCGTAGGGGACAGCTACGAGCAGTACTTC.

This clonotype was seen ten or more times. The V call is TRBV28, the J call TRBJ2-2, with TRBD2 matching 12 bases. The CDR3 length is 16 residues. V trimming: 7 bases; J trimming: 1 base; junction bases outside the gene matches: 4. CDR1 and CDR2 (germline): MDHEN, SYDVKM. The CDR3 DNA follows: TGTGCCAGCACCATGGGACTAGCGGGGAACACCGGGGAGCTGTTTTTT. Encoded protein: CASTMGLAGNTGELFF.

This clonotype has only a few counts. V gene TRBV6-4 combines with J gene TRBJ2-2; D ambiguous. Germline CDR1 MRHNA, CDR2 SNTAGT. With 3 bases removed from V and 3 bases from J, the gap between germline ends came to 11 bases. The CDR3 spans 15 residues. The DNA of the CDR3 is TGTGCCAGCAGTGAGGGTCTTGGGGACACCGGGGAGCTGTTTTTT. Translation gives CASSEGLGDTGELFF.